These 4 T cell receptor beta chains were sequenced from one sample in a study of cytomegalovirus exposure and HLA in healthy donors. Only in-frame clones appear in the TCRdb table, and some are missing; sequencing was by immunoSEQ multiplex PCR. The sample holds 90,000 to 150,000 clones, roughly 86% seen once. The sequenced sample was PBMCs. These receptor sequences come from a man between 18 and 35 years old in good health and CMV-seronegative.

The chain links TRBV27 to TRBJ2-6; D is uncertain. CDR3 length: 16 residues. Per the germline V gene, CDR1 is MNHEY and CDR2 is SMNVEV (reference sequence). V was pared by 0 bases and J by 0 bases, with 6 bases between. The CDR3 loop is CASSLSAYSGANVLTF. The CDR3 DNA follows: TGTGCCAGCAGTTTATCAGCGTACTCTGGGGCCAACGTCCTGACTTTC.

V usage is TRBV19 and J usage is TRBJ1-1; no firm D call. The CDR3 spans 17 residues. The germline gives CDR1 LNHDA, CDR2 SQIVND (reference sequence). Trimming left V 2 bases short and J 1 base short, with 17 bases between. CDR3 bases: TGTGCCAGTAGTATATTCCTATCTTCAGGTCCGAACACTGAAGCTTTCTTT. Translated: CASSIFLSSGPNTEAFF.

The chain uses TRBV5-4 and TRBJ2-3; 14 bases agree with TRBD2. There are 16 residues in the CDR3. Trimming removed 5 bases from V and 4 bases from J; junction bases left unmatched: 6. Germline V CDR1 and CDR2: SGHNT, YYREEE (reference sequence). CDR3 bases: TGTGCCAGCAGAGGGACTAGCGGGAGTTGGGCAGATACGCAGTATTTT. Translated: CASRGTSGSWADTQYF.

The rearrangement uses TRBV5-1 and TRBJ2-1; 7 nucleotides agree with TRBD2. The CDR3 consists of 17 residues. Germline V gene sequence: CDR1 SGHRS, CDR2 YFSETQ. Unmatched junction bases numbered 14, after V lost 2 bases and J lost 6 bases. The CDR3 protein is CASSLRNLAAGRNEQFF. The CDR3 coding sequence is TGCGCCAGCAGCTTACGCAACCTAGCGGCTGGGCGCAATGAGCAGTTCTTC.